The rows below give T cell receptor beta chains drawn from one sample of a study of T-cell reconstitution after alpha-beta-depleted transplantation in children. From the PCR reads, TCRdb called clonotypes with MiXCR, one entry per CDR3 protein. This table holds about 610,000 distinct CDR3 sequences, approximately 30% found once. Here the sequenced sample was PBMCs, taken before TCRalphabeta/CD19-depleted stem cell transplant. The receptor set was obtained from a boy under three years old with Wiskott-Aldrich syndrome, due to receive a stem cell transplant. The CDR3 runs from the conserved cysteine through the conserved F or W. D genes are given only for firm matches. Only part of the rows carry a size: once, few, many, or a class if the clone is expanded.

>TRBD2|few|TRBV9|TRBJ2-7
CASSSRLAGVEEQYF
TGTGCCAGCAGCTCACGACTAGCGGGAGTGGAAGAGCAGTACTTC
>NA|few|TRBV5-1|TRBJ2-1
CASSLDGRNNEQFF
TGCGCCAGCAGCTTGGATGGGCGGAACAATGAGCAGTTCTTC
>NA|few|TRBV7-2|TRBJ2-2
CASSFPTTGELFF
TGTGCCAGCAGCTTCCCTACCACCGGGGAGCTGTTTTTT
>TRBD1|few|TRBV6-1|TRBJ2-7
CASSERDSRRVYEQYF
TGTGCCAGCAGCGAGAGGGACAGCCGTCGTGTCTACGAGCAGTACTTC
>NA|NA|TRBV6-5|TRBJ2-1
CASRAADDSYNEQFF
TGTGCCAGCAGAGCCGCAGATGACTCCTACAATGAGCAGTTCTTC
>TRBD1|few|TRBV5-1|TRBJ2-7
CASSAIGQGYEQYF
TGCGCCAGCAGCGCGATTGGACAGGGCTACGAGCAGTACTTC
>NA|NA|TRBV29-1|TRBJ2-1
CSVAPRQARIEQFF
TGCAGCGTGGCCCCTAGACAGGCAAGGATAGAGCAGTTCTTC
>NA|NA|TRBV7-2|TRBJ2-1
CASSTRFEQFF
TGTGCCAGCAGCACTAGGTTTGAGCAGTTCTTC
>TRBD2|NA|TRBV6-1|TRBJ2-1
CASSRRLAAYNEQFF
TGTGCCAGCAGTCGCCGACTAGCGGCTTACAATGAGCAGTTCTTC
>TRBD1|NA|TRBV12-3/TRBV12-4|TRBJ2-5
CASSLRGTGESQETQYF
TGTGCCAGCAGTTTACGGGGGACAGGAGAAAGCCAAGAGACCCAGTACTTC
>NA|NA|TRBV3-1|TRBJ2-7
CASSRSDSPYEQYF
TGTGCCAGCAGCCGATCGGACAGCCCCTACGAGCAGTACTTC
>NA|few|TRBV5-1|TRBJ2-3
CASSLAVITDTQYF
TGCGCCAGCAGCTTGGCGGTAATCACAGATACGCAGTATTTT
>TRBD2|NA|TRBV7-9|TRBJ2-1
CASSPWAAGGYNEQFF
TGTGCCAGCAGCCCCTGGGCAGCGGGAGGGTACAATGAGCAGTTCTTC
>NA|few|TRBV7-7|TRBJ2-1
CASSPSLGEWVFF
TGTGCCAGCAGCCCAAGCCTGGGGGAGTGGGTGTTCTTC
>TRBD2|NA|TRBV5-6|TRBJ2-1
CASRTTGGTSGSLAYNEQFF
TGTGCCAGCAGGACGACAGGCGGGACTAGCGGGAGTCTAGCCTACAATGAGCAGTTCTTC
>NA|NA|TRBV19|TRBJ1-5
CASSILSDRPYSNQPQHF
TGTGCCAGTAGTATTCTATCGGACAGACCTTATAGCAATCAGCCCCAGCATTTT
>TRBD1|NA|TRBV27|TRBJ2-6
CASSFYRGLGANVLTF
TGTGCCAGCAGTTTTTACAGGGGGCTTGGGGCCAACGTCCTGACTTTC
>NA|once|TRBV15|TRBJ2-2
CATSRDSAYGRTGELFF
TGTGCCACCAGCAGAGATTCGGCCTATGGCCGGACCGGGGAGCTGTTTTTT
>NA|few|TRBV7-9|TRBJ1-2
CASSPLSGQNGYTF
TGTGCCAGCAGCCCGTTGTCTGGGCAAAATGGCTACACCTTC
>NA|NA|TRBV5-1|TRBJ1-2
CASSLKGPDGYTF
TGCGCCAGCAGCTTGAAGGGACCGGATGGCTACACCTTC
>NA|NA|TRBV30|TRBJ2-2
CAWSVGPYTGELFF
TGTGCCTGGAGTGTGGGCCCCTACACCGGGGAGCTGTTTTTT
>TRBD2|few|TRBV5-1|TRBJ2-5
CASSFLAGGPEETQYF
TGCGCCAGCAGCTTCCTAGCGGGAGGGCCGGAAGAGACCCAGTACTTC
>NA|few|TRBV5-8|TRBJ2-6
CASRENPLGGSRGSTGANVLTF
TGTGCCAGCAGGGAAAACCCCCTCGGCGGCTCCCGAGGGAGTACTGGGGCCAACGTCCTGACTTTC
>NA|few|TRBV5-1|TRBJ1-1
CASSLGGGETEAFF
TGCGCCAGCAGCTTAGGCGGGGGCGAGACTGAAGCTTTCTTT
>NA|once|TRBV7-9|TRBJ1-2
CASSRLGANYGYTF
TGTGCCAGCAGCCGACTGGGAGCTAACTATGGCTACACCTTC
>NA|few|TRBV29-1|TRBJ1-5
CSVAGVANQPQHF
TGCAGCGTTGCCGGGGTGGCTAATCAGCCCCAGCATTTT
>NA|NA|TRBV12-3/TRBV12-4|TRBJ2-1
CASSTVGGKQFF
TGTGCCAGCTCTACGGTAGGGGGAAAGCAGTTCTTC
>TRBD2|few|TRBV20-1|TRBJ2-7
CSAGLAGGSSYEQYF
TGCAGTGCTGGGCTAGCGGGGGGGTCCTCCTACGAGCAGTACTTC
>TRBD1|once|TRBV20-1|TRBJ1-2
CSAAQGTSNYGYTF
TGCAGTGCCGCACAGGGGACAAGTAACTATGGCTACACCTTC
>TRBD1|few|TRBV5-1|TRBJ2-1
CASSSGAGDRYNEQFF
TGCGCCAGCAGCTCCGGCGCAGGGGACAGGTACAATGAGCAGTTCTTC
>NA|NA|TRBV10-3|TRBJ2-5
CAISESGEETQYF
TGTGCCATCAGTGAGTCCGGGGAAGAGACCCAGTACTTC
>NA|once|TRBV28|TRBJ2-7
CASSPGYIDEQYF
TGTGCCAGCAGTCCGGGGTACATCGACGAGCAGTACTTC
>NA|NA|TRBV28|TRBJ2-3
CASKTFTDTQYF
TGTGCCAGCAAGACCTTCACAGATACGCAGTATTTT
>NA|NA|TRBV20-1|TRBJ2-5
CSARRTSGGETQYF
TGCAGTGCTAGAAGAACCAGCGGTGGAGAGACCCAGTACTTC
>TRBD2|NA|TRBV5-1|TRBJ2-1
CASSLVTSGRNEQFF
TGCGCCAGCAGCTTGGTTACTAGCGGGAGAAATGAGCAGTTCTTC
>TRBD2|NA|TRBV5-1|TRBJ2-7
CASSLGASGSLNEQYF
TGCGCCAGCAGCTTGGGTGCTAGCGGGAGTCTCAACGAGCAGTACTTC
>TRBD1|NA|TRBV12-3/TRBV12-4|TRBJ1-6
CASSLKRQGSPLHF
TGTGCCAGCAGTCTGAAACGACAGGGATCACCCCTCCACTTT
>TRBD1|few|TRBV24-1|TRBJ2-3
CATSDPTGGSSDTQYF
TGTGCCACCAGTGATCCGACAGGGGGCTCATCAGATACGCAGTATTTT
>NA|NA|TRBV5-1|TRBJ2-3
CASSPWTASTDTQYF
TGCGCCAGCAGCCCGTGGACGGCAAGCACAGATACGCAGTATTTT
>TRBD1|NA|TRBV7-2|TRBJ1-5
CASSLDRGFGRTQHF
TGTGCCAGCAGCTTGGACAGGGGCTTCGGGCGAACCCAGCATTTT
>NA|few|TRBV5-1|TRBJ2-1
CASSLNTYNEQFF
TGCGCCAGCAGCTTGAACACCTACAATGAGCAGTTCTTC
>TRBD2|few|TRBV5-1|TRBJ2-5
CASSVTGTKETQYF
TGCGCCAGCAGCGTCACCGGGACTAAAGAGACCCAGTACTTC
>TRBD2|NA|TRBV19|TRBJ2-1
CASSILAGVREQFF
TGTGCCAGTAGTATCCTAGCGGGAGTCCGTGAGCAGTTCTTC
>TRBD2|NA|TRBV3-1|TRBJ2-5
CAISQTRTSDYQETQYF
TGTGCCATCAGCCAAACCAGGACTAGCGACTACCAAGAGACCCAGTACTTC
>NA|few|TRBV5-1|TRBJ2-7
CASSLEVTVGQQYF
TGCGCCAGCAGCTTGGAAGTGACGGTCGGCCAGCAGTACTTC
>TRBD2|NA|TRBV3-1|TRBJ2-2
CASSRLAGHTGELFF
TGTGCCAGCAGCCGATTAGCGGGACACACCGGGGAGCTGTTTTTT